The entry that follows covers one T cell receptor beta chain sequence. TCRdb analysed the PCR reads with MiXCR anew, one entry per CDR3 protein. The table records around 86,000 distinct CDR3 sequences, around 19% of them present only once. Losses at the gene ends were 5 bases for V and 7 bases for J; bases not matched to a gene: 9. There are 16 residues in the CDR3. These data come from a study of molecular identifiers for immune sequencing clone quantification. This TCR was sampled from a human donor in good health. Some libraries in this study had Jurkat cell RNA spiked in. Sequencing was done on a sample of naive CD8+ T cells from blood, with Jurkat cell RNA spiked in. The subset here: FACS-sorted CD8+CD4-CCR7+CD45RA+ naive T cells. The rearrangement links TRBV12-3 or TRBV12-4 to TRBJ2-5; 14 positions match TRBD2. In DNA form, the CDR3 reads TGTGCCAGCAGTCCGATGACTAGCGGGGGGGCAGGGACCCAGTACTTC. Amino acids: CASSPMTSGGAGTQYF.